This is a list of T cell receptor beta chains from one sample in a study of human T cells and chemical hapten exposure. TCRdb reprocessed the RACE reads with MiXCR, giving one entry per CDR3 protein. Seen here are about 40,000 distinct CDR3 sequences, over 3% observed once, and the top ten hold about 7.4%. The sequences come from whole blood, collected in connection with sensitization to the hapten diphenylcyclopropenone (DPC). These receptors were collected from a man between 35 and 55 years old with alopecia areata. Some clones in this sample may be carry-over from other donors' samples. CDR3s include the opening cysteine and the closing phenylalanine or tryptophan. Fields, in order: V gene, clone size, D gene, J gene, CDR3 protein, CDR3 DNA. A D gene is named only where the DNA matches it firmly. Clone size is not always given. Where it is, it says once, few, many or a class for expanded clones.

TRBV4-3	many	-	TRBJ2-3	CASSQVTRTDTQYF	TGCGCCAGCAGCCAAGTGACACGCACAGATACGCAGTATTTT
TRBV23-1	many	-	TRBJ2-1	CGAPRPWNEQFF	TGCGGGGCCCCGCGGCCCTGGAATGAGCAGTTCTTC
TRBV6-5	few	TRBD2	TRBJ2-1	CASSSGTSGVYNEQFF	TGTGCCAGCAGTTCCGGGACTAGCGGGGTATACAATGAGCAGTTCTTC
TRBV4-1	few	TRBD1	TRBJ1-1	CASSQEQGLGTEAFF	TGCGCCAGCAGCCAAGAACAGGGGCTGGGCACTGAAGCTTTCTTT
TRBV5-1	many	TRBD2	TRBJ2-4	CASSLEASGRAGAKNIQYF	TGCGCCAGCAGCTTGGAGGCTAGCGGGAGGGCCGGAGCCAAAAACATTCAGTACTTC
TRBV20-1	many	-	TRBJ2-2	CSARVSRFKSNTGELFF	TGCAGTGCTAGAGTATCACGGTTTAAGTCGAACACCGGGGAGCTGTTTTTT
TRBV7-9	many	TRBD1	TRBJ2-1	CASSPLGQGASGEQFF	TGTGCCAGCAGCCCCCTAGGACAGGGGGCATCCGGTGAGCAGTTCTTC
TRBV6-1	many	-	TRBJ2-6	CASSSVSGANVLTF	TGTGCCAGCAGTTCAGTCTCTGGGGCCAACGTCCTGACTTTC
TRBV10-2	many	-	TRBJ1-4	CASSEGTPVKLFF	TGCGCCAGCAGTGAAGGGACCCCAGTAAAACTGTTTTTT
TRBV5-1	-	TRBD2	TRBJ2-7	CASSSSGTSGRNEQYF	TGCGCCAGCAGCTCCTCCGGGACTAGCGGGAGGAACGAGCAGTACTTC
TRBV6-1	-	TRBD2	TRBJ2-1	CASSELSGSYNEQFF	TGTGCCAGCAGTGAGCTTAGCGGGAGTTACAATGAGCAGTTCTTC
TRBV5-6	few	-	TRBJ1-1	CASSWGPNTEAFF	TGTGCCAGCAGCTGGGGACCTAACACTGAAGCTTTCTTT
TRBV29-1	many	TRBD2	TRBJ2-2	CSVVGSGRAGELFF	TGCAGCGTTGTCGGTAGCGGGAGGGCCGGGGAGCTGTTTTTT
TRBV5-6	many	TRBD2	TRBJ2-1	CASSGTRERRNEQFF	TGTGCCAGCAGCGGGACTAGGGAGCGTCGCAATGAGCAGTTCTTC
TRBV21-1	many	-	TRBJ2-3	CASSSRDGTRTDTQYF	TGTGCCAGCAGCTCCCGGGACGGAACCCGCACAGATACGCAGTATTTT
TRBV12-3/TRBV12-4	many	-	TRBJ2-3	CASSQGGPDTQYF	TGTGCCAGCAGCCAGGGGGGACCAGATACGCAGTATTTT
TRBV5-4	many	-	TRBJ2-3	CASSLDQGDTQYF	TGTGCCAGCAGCTTGGATCAGGGCGATACGCAGTATTTT